Shown below are 14 T cell receptor beta chains from a single sample sequenced in a study of response to subunit inactivated influenza vaccine. TCRdb used MiXCR to reprocess the RT-PCR reads, holding one entry per CDR3 protein. Of more than 400,000 distinct CDR3 sequences in the sample, approximately 7.2% are singletons; the top ten hold approximately 14%. Specimen: PBMCs from blood, collected around 25 months after vaccination. These receptor sequences come from a man between 50 and 70 years old who received an inactivated influenza vaccine.

This clonotype occurred a few times. J is TRBJ2-1 and V is TRBV6-2 or TRBV6-3; 15 bases align to TRBD2. V was pared by 5 bases and J by 6 bases, with 5 bases of the junction left unmatched. CDR3 length equals 16 residues. The germline V gene encodes CDR1 MNHEY and CDR2 SVGEGT. For the CDR3, the DNA is TGTGCCAGCAGTCCATGGACTAGCGGGAGGGCCAATGAGCAGTTCTTC. Its protein product is CASSPWTSGRANEQFF.

In its sample, this clonotype was seen a few times. The V and J genes are TRBV14 and TRBJ2-1; 7 nucleotides line up with TRBD2. This CDR3 contains 16 residues. The V segment lost 0 bases and the J segment 6 bases; nucleotides outside the gene matches: 8. Germline V lookup: CDR1 SGHDN, CDR2 FVKESK. CDR3 nucleotide sequence: TGTGCCAGCAGCCAAGAACTGCGGGGGACGTCCAATGAGCAGTTCTTC. It yields the protein CASSQELRGTSNEQFF.

This clonotype came up many times. The rearrangement links TRBV20-1 to TRBJ1-5; 11 nucleotides line up with TRBD1. Germline V gene lookup returns CDR1 DFQATT and CDR2 SNEGSKA (reference sequence). The CDR3 consists of 18 residues. J was trimmed by 2 bases and V by 5 bases; bases with no gene match: 14. The CDR3, as DNA: TGCAGTGCTCAAGGACAGGGGGCATCCCTAGCGGGCAATCAGCCCCAGCATTTT. It translates to CSAQGQGASLAGNQPQHF.

This chain links TRBV5-1 with TRBJ1-4; no definite D call. Germline V gene lookup returns CDR1 SGHRS and CDR2 YFSETQ. The V gene lost 0 bases and the J gene lost 4 bases, with 10 bases spanning the gap. The CDR3 has 15 residues. CDR3 protein: CASSLDRPLNEKLFF. The CDR3 DNA reads TGCGCCAGCAGCTTGGATCGCCCCCTTAATGAAAAACTGTTTTTT.

This clonotype came up many times. The chain has TRBV20-1 and TRBJ2-2, with TRBD2 as a possible D gene (6 bases). Germline values: CDR1 DFQATT, CDR2 SNEGSKA (reference sequence). The CDR3 consists of 14 residues. V lost 0 bases and J lost 6, with 11 bases in between. As DNA, the CDR3 is TGCAGTGCTAGAGAACTAGCTCTGGCCGGGGAGCTGTTTTTT. This gives the protein CSARELALAGELFF.

A word on this clonotype: Being one base from a much bigger clone, this may be a read error. The chain carries TRBV5-6 and TRBJ2-5, with unresolved D. CDR1 and CDR2 from the germline V gene are SGHDT and YYEEEE. The CDR3 length is 14 residues. The CDR3, as DNA: TGTGCCAGCAGCCGTCAGGTTATCCAAGAGACCCAGAACTTC. Translation gives CASSRQVIQETQNF. The full variable domain, rest sourced from reference TRBV5-6 and TRBJ2-5, is DAGVTQSPTHLIKTRGQQVTLRCSPKSGHDTVSWYQQALGQGPQFIFQYYEEEERQRGNFPDRFSGHQFPNYSSELNVNALLLGDSALYLCASSRQVIQETQNFGPGTRLLVL.

This clonotype came up a few times. The chain recombines TRBV6-5 with TRBJ2-1, with no clear D. CDR1 MNHEY and CDR2 SVGAGI come from the germline V gene. The germline V and J ends were trimmed by 0 bases and 10 bases, with 10 bases remaining between them. This CDR3 has 13 amino acids. CDR3 in DNA: TGTGCCAGCAGTTACTCGATTTCTGGGGAGCAGTTCTTC. It specifies CASSYSISGEQFF.

V is TRBV4-1 and J is TRBJ1-5; 9 bases align to TRBD1. The V gene end was trimmed by 2 bases and the J gene end by 2 bases; junction bases not matched to a gene: 7. The germline V gene encodes CDR1 MGHRA and CDR2 YSYEKL. This CDR3 region has 17 residues. Written as DNA, the CDR3 is TGCGCCAGCAGCCAAACAGGGGGCGAGATTGGCAATCAGCCCCAGCATTTT. Its protein is CASSQTGGEIGNQPQHF.

The table lists this clonotype with a few counts. The rearrangement links TRBV29-1 to TRBJ2-5, with TRBD2 as a possible D gene (5 bases). Germline V CDR1 and CDR2: SQVTM, ANQGSEA. There are 12 residues in the CDR3. V was cut by 5 bases and J by 1 base, with 8 bases left in between. The CDR3 reads CSVLRAQETQYF. The CDR3 DNA is TGCAGCGTTTTGAGGGCCCAAGAGACCCAGTACTTC.

This clonotype was counted between two and nine times. The chain recombines TRBV6-1 with TRBJ1-5, with a possible D match to TRBD1 (5 bases). The CDR3 loop spans 16 amino acids. Trimming cost V 6 bases and J 2 bases, with 17 bases left between them. Germline-derived CDR1 and CDR2 are MNHNS and SASEGT. The CDR3 here is CASSPLETDRNQPQHF. The DNA for the CDR3 is TGTGCCAGCAGCCCCCTCGAGACAGACCGCAATCAGCCCCAGCATTTT.

This clonotype came up a few times. The chain recombines TRBV7-8 with TRBJ2-7; D remains unclear. The CDR3 loop spans 14 amino acids. The V and J ends lost 0 bases and 7 bases respectively, with 13 bases between them. The germline gives CDR1 SGHVS, CDR2 FQNEAQ. CDR3 bases: TGTGCCAGCAGCTTAGCGGGCCGGCCCATGGAGCAGTACTTC. It is translated as CASSLAGRPMEQYF.

The chain is built from TRBV4-3 and TRBJ2-2; D possibly corresponds to TRBD2 (7 bases). CDR3 size: 16 residues. Trimming removed 0 bases from V and 6 bases from J, with 14 bases in between. CDR1 is LGHNA, CDR2 YSLEER, per germline. The CDR3 bases are TGCGCCAGCAGCCAAGACTTCAGGGGAGGGGCCGGGGAGCTGTTTTTT. Protein sequence: CASSQDFRGGAGELFF.

Comment on this clonotype: Being one base from a much bigger clone, this may be a read error. The chain has TRBV29-1 and TRBJ2-1; D is unresolved. This CDR3 is built from 13 residues. The germline gives CDR1 SQVTM, CDR2 ANQGSEA. The CDR3 nucleotides are TGCAGCGTTGGAGTTTCTGCGGATTATGAGCGGTTCTTC. This sequence encodes CSVGVSADYERFF.

In its sample, this clonotype was seen many times. The J gene is TRBJ2-3, the V gene TRBV11-1, with TRBD2 matching over 12 bases. J was trimmed by 3 bases and V by 5 bases; bases with no gene match: 12. Germline V gene data show CDR1 as SGHAT and CDR2 as FQDESV (reference sequence). This CDR3 region has 18 residues. CDR3 nucleotides: TGTGCCAGCAGCCCTGCTAGCGGGGGGGCCGTGGCGACAGATACGCAGTATTTT. Amino acid sequence: CASSPASGGAVATDTQYF. The variable domain in full, with the rest retrieved from reference TRBV11-1 and TRBJ2-3, is EAEVAQSPRYKITEKSQAVAFWCDPISGHATLYWYRQILGQGPELLVQFQDESVVDDSQLPKDRFSAERLKGVDSTLKIQPAELGDSAMYLCASSPASGGAVATDTQYFGPGTRLTVL.